These 8 T cell receptor beta chains came from one sample sequenced in a study of prognosis after radiotherapy for stage I lung cancer. Genomic DNA was the source, and TCR beta CDR3 was amplified from it by two-round multiplex PCR. Round one of PCR was performed, and it used primers specific to each TRBV and TRBJ gene. In TCRdb, the multiplex PCR reads were re-called with MiXCR into one record per CDR3 protein. The data contain about 20,000 distinct CDR3 sequences, 44% of them singletons. The specimen was PBMCs, collected before or after stereotactic body radiation therapy (not recorded which). The receptors shown here come from a donor over 45 with non-small cell lung cancer.

This rearrangement joins TRBV11-2 to TRBJ2-7; D is possibly TRBD1 (5 bases). The ends were cut back, 3 bases at V and 3 bases at J, with 6 bases in the middle. The length of the CDR3 is 12 residues. The germline CDR1 and CDR2 sequences are SGHAT and FQNNGV. In nucleotides, the CDR3 is TGTGCCAGCAGCTTTACAGGCTACGAGCAGTACTTC. Its translation: CASSFTGYEQYF.

The V gene is TRBV11-2, the J gene TRBJ1-6; D call uncertain. Germline V CDR1 and CDR2: SGHAT, FQNNGV. The CDR3 has 14 amino acids. V shed 5 bases and J shed 5 bases, with 10 bases lying between them. The CDR3 region is CASSRSGNNSPLHF. The CDR3 coding sequence is TGTGCCAGCAGCAGGTCGGGGAATAATTCACCCCTCCACTTT. Full variable domain (missing parts from reference TRBV11-2 and TRBJ1-6): EAGVAQSPRYKIIEKRQSVAFWCNPISGHATLYWYQQILGQGPKLLIQFQNNGVVDDSQLPKDRFSAERLKGVDSTLKIQPAKLEDSAVYLCASSRSGNNSPLHFGNGTRLTVT.

In this sample, this clonotype turned up many times. The CDR3 DNA follows: TGTGCCAGCAGTCGATCCAGGGTAGGGACTGAAGCTTTCTTT. Its translation is CASSRSRVGTEAFF. The chain is built from TRBV27 and TRBJ1-1; D possibly corresponds to TRBD1 (5 bases). The CDR3 length is 14 residues. Germline lookup yields CDR1 MNHEY and CDR2 SMNVEV (reference sequence). V gave up 5 bases and J gave up 5 bases, with 15 bases separating them.

This clonotype was observed many times. The rearrangement links TRBV12-3 or TRBV12-4 to TRBJ1-5, with TRBD1 as a possible D gene (6 bases). The ends were cut back, 8 bases at V and 5 bases at J, with 13 bases in the middle. CDR3 size: 13 residues. Written as DNA, the CDR3 is TGTGCCAGCGGGCAGGAGGGGGATCAGCCCCAGCATTTT. Translating it yields CASGQEGDQPQHF.

This clonotype was found a few times. A much larger clone sits a single nucleotide away, making a read error possible. This sequence joins TRBV6-2 or TRBV6-3 and TRBJ2-5; D not certain. This CDR3 is 12 amino acids long. Per germline, CDR1 MNHEY and CDR2 SVGEGT. V lost 6 bases and J 5 bases, leaving 10 bases between the germline ends. The CDR3 coding sequence is TGTGCCAGCAGCCCTATCCACGAGACCCAGTACTTC. Encoded protein: CASSPIHETQYF.

This clonotype was found many times. A far larger clone is just one base off, so this is likely a read error. J is TRBJ2-7 and V is TRBV6-2 or TRBV6-3; D is unclear. CDR3 length: 13 residues. Trimming shortened V by 6 bases and J by 4 bases, and 13 bases separated the two germline ends. The germline gives CDR1 MNHEY, CDR2 SVGEGT. CDR3 in amino acids: CASRPDTPYEQYF. The DNA for the CDR3 is TGTGCCAGCAGACCCGACACCCCTTACGAGCAGTACTTC.

By share, this clonotype counts as medium-sized. The rearrangement links TRBV6-1 to TRBJ1-3; no clear D. CDR1 is MNHNS, CDR2 SASEGT, per germline. This CDR3 region has 14 residues. V lost 6 bases, J lost 0 bases, and 9 bases lay in between. CDR3 nucleotide sequence: TGTGCCAGCAGGGGTGTGACCTCTGGAAACACCATATATTTT. Translated: CASRGVTSGNTIYF.

This clonotype was seen repeatedly, ten times or more. The chain joins TRBV15 to TRBJ1-5, with D unclear. Trimming took off 0 bases at V and 8 bases at J, with 17 bases between the two ends. CDR1 is LNHNV, CDR2 YYDKDF, per germline (reference sequence). The CDR3 consists of 16 residues. The CDR3 DNA reads TGTGCCACCAGCAGAGATATCGGCGGATCGGGGAAGCCCCAGCATTTT. As protein: CATSRDIGGSGKPQHF.